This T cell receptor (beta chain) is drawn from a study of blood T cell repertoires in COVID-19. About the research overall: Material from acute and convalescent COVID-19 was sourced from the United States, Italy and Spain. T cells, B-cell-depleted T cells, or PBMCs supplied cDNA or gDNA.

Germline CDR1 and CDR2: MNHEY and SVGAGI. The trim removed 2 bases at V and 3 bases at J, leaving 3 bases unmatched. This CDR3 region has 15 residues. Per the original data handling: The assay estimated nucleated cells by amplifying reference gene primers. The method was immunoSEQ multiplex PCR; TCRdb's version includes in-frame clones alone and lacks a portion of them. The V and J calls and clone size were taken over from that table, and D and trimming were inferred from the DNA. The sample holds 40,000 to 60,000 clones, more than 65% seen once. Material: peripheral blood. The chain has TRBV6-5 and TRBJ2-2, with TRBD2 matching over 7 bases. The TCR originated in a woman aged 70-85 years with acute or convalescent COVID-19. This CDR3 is CASSYRGVDTGELFF. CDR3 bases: TGTGCCAGCAGTTACCGGGGGGTCGACACCGGGGAGCTGTTTTTT.